This TCR beta chain was identified in a study of OX40 agonist ivuxolimab in advanced cancers. Sequencing was performed with immunoSEQ multiplex PCR; in TCRdb, only in-frame clones are kept and a portion is missing. The data contain about 94,000 clones, roughly 84% of them seen just once; the ten biggest clones take up 0.3% to 0.35%. CDR1 SGHTA and CDR2 FQGNSA come from the germline V gene. CDR3 size: 15 residues. V lost 5 bases to trimming and J lost 0 bases, with 12 bases between them. This clonotype was sampled from an adult with an advanced solid tumor such as melanoma, head and neck, liver or kidney cancer. The source was CD4+ or CD8+ T cells sorted from blood, collected in a trial of the OX40 agonist ivuxolimab. The rearrangement links TRBV7-2 to TRBJ2-3; D call uncertain. The CDR3 coding sequence is TGTGCCAGCAGCCGCCGGAGTACTAGCACAGATACGCAGTATTTT. Translated: CASSRRSTSTDTQYF.